The entry that follows covers one TCR beta chain sequence. Its target antigen remains unknown. Base qualities are not at hand, and no much larger clone is one base apart. This specimen comes from a study of radiation and T cells in renal cell carcinoma (dated by TCRdb to the early 2020s). Regarding the research as a whole: TCR beta sequencing covered 50 to 55 samples in total, comprising some 26 tumors and around 27 peripheral blood samples. A total of 4 million to 5 million unique CDR3 nucleotide sequences, encoding 2.8 million or so unique CDR3 amino acid sequences, were found across all 50 or so samples. Results the study describes overall, beyond this receptor: Because no pretreatment tumor biopsies were available, whether clonotypes were present in the tumor at baseline could not be determined. Effects of radiation dose or scheduling on the TCR repertoire could not be addressed with the single-armed trial design. An increase in top tumor clonotypes in blood was observed from baseline to 2 weeks post-radiation, followed by contraction by 4 weeks, which was taken to suggest transient expansion of tumor-resident clones. Compared with controls, irradiated tumors had higher TCR clonality, as the top 100 clonotypes made up an average of approximately 54% of the repertoire, versus about 40% in nephrectomy-only tumors. Intratumoral heterogeneity went uncaptured because the only tumor material available was small regions of around 1 g. Irradiated tumors contained more dominant CDR3 motifs, and these motifs occupied a larger share of the repertoire than in control tumors.

Following the manufacturer's recommendations, the immunoSEQ kit was used to generate TCR beta libraries from genomic DNA. To prepare libraries, a first multiplex PCR with proprietary primers was run, followed by a second PCR that added unique barcodes, and a bead cleanup was done after each round. Each sample batch included a kit-provided positive control reaction and a negative control reaction. The final libraries were assessed on an Agilent 4200 TapeStation D1000 ScreenTape, pooled by volume, and quantified by qPCR. Sequencing was performed on an Illumina NextSeq500 using a MidOutput 150-cycle cartridge, with 156 Read1 cycles, 15 Index1 cycles, and the kit custom primers. The pooled library was loaded at 0.9 to 1 pM with a roughly 20% PhiX control spike-in. The authors' pipeline ran thus. Vendor-processed data were analyzed in R, with a clonotype defined as all T cells sharing the same CDR3 nucleotide sequence. For clone abundance analyses, frequencies were normalized to the 10,000 most abundant clones per sample. Before analysis, public T cell clones were removed, and these numbered fewer than six per sample on average. The dominant motif analysis was done with ImmunoMap using the PAM10 matrix, a gap penalty of 30, and a homology threshold of 0.3, and motifs with a cumulative frequency of at least 0.01 were considered dominant. An abundance difference of at least 32-fold between compartments was the criterion for calling clonotypes tumor-enriched or baseline blood-enriched. The Baroni-Urbani and Buser coefficient was used to measure tumor-blood repertoire similarity, and groups were compared with two-tailed Wilcoxon tests in R. What TCRdb holds here is the immuneACCESS table cut down to in-frame rearrangements. Part of the clones is not present; checked against another copy, under half of the missing clones reflect an unresolved V gene, and the others are unexplained. The V and J calls and clone size come from that table; D and trimming were worked out from the DNA. This sample has about 9,300 clones in its table, and roughly 60% of those were observed once. 16% of the sample is held by the ten biggest clonotypes.

Sample time point, as interpreted from the label and publication: tumor resected at nephrectomy. The treatment or condition label of this sample denotes: 15 Gy SBRT to primary tumor, nephrectomy 4 weeks later. Samples were obtained from a clinical trial, in which 15 Gy stereotactic body radiation therapy was delivered to primary renal cell carcinomas and nephrectomy was performed 4 weeks later. All patients had renal cell carcinoma with clear cell pathology. Tumor processing involved mechanical dissociation, digestion with collagenase/hyaluronidase at 37 degrees C, handling in gentleMACS C tubes, and storage in liquid nitrogen. Genomic DNA for TCR sequencing was prepared using the QIAamp DNA Blood Mini Kit (Qiagen). The analyses included only samples that passed all quality control checks. CDR1 is given as GTSNPN and CDR2 as SVGIG, both from the germline V gene (reference sequence). V is cut by 0 bases and J by 9 bases, and the space between the germline ends is 14 bases. Reading from cysteine to phenylalanine, the CDR3 counts 13 amino acids. The kept DNA is CDR3 alone, 39 bases in frame from the first base.

The TCR was taken from a woman in her fifties or sixties with renal cell carcinoma. The sample was tumor tissue, taken from a patient whose treatment included radiotherapy and nephrectomy. Recombination connected TRBV30 to TRBJ2-5, with the D segment identity uncertain. This receptor has the CDR3 CAWSVLWDGPQYF. Here is the DNA: TGTGCCTGGAGTGTACTGTGGGATGGACCCCAGTACTTC.